Listed below are T cell receptor beta chains from one sample, sequenced in a study of CD8 T cells in ankylosing spondylitis. TCRdb recomputed calls from the 5' RACE reads with MiXCR, one row per CDR3 protein. Here the sample spans 200,000 to 250,000 distinct CDR3 sequences, 18% being singletons. Sequencing was done on a sample of blood, either unsorted or a sorted T cell fraction (not recorded which). The receptors derive from a male donor with ankylosing spondylitis. The CDR3 runs from the conserved cysteine through the conserved F or W.

CDR3 protein: CASSYGAGAYEQYF; J gene: TRBJ2-7; V gene: TRBV6-5
CDR3 protein: CAISEPAYEQYF; J gene: TRBJ2-7; V gene: TRBV10-3
CDR3 protein: CAWSGSAWGELFF; J gene: TRBJ2-2; V gene: TRBV30
CDR3 protein: CASSLGRGTDTQYF; J gene: TRBJ2-3; V gene: TRBV28
CDR3 protein: CASSPFEGTLTDTQYF; J gene: TRBJ2-3; V gene: TRBV12-3/TRBV12-4
CDR3 protein: CATIPLAGVEQFF; J gene: TRBJ2-1; V gene: TRBV2
CDR3 protein: CASSLSPSGRSGANVLTF; J gene: TRBJ2-6; V gene: TRBV7-3
CDR3 protein: CASSDSPDRGSNEQFF; J gene: TRBJ2-1; V gene: TRBV6-4
CDR3 protein: CASSPVADYEQYF; J gene: TRBJ2-7; V gene: TRBV7-2
CDR3 protein: CSVGLGEIYF; J gene: TRBJ2-4; V gene: TRBV20-1
CDR3 protein: CSAPDRDYNEQFF; J gene: TRBJ2-1; V gene: TRBV20-1
CDR3 protein: CAISEPTASSYEQYF; J gene: TRBJ2-7; V gene: TRBV10-3
CDR3 protein: CSVVGQANEAFF; J gene: TRBJ1-1; V gene: TRBV29-1
CDR3 protein: CASMLQGNLAYEQYF; J gene: TRBJ2-7; V gene: TRBV27
CDR3 protein: CASSLWYSTGELFF; J gene: TRBJ2-2; V gene: TRBV5-6
CDR3 protein: CASSSGLLNNEQFF; J gene: TRBJ2-1; V gene: TRBV7-9
CDR3 protein: CSVVGGEETQYF; J gene: TRBJ2-5; V gene: TRBV29-1
CDR3 protein: CSVRRLAGGITYEQYF; J gene: TRBJ2-7; V gene: TRBV20-1
CDR3 protein: CASTPRERDGTGELFF; J gene: TRBJ2-2; V gene: TRBV12-3/TRBV12-4
CDR3 protein: CASSLSGGPNEQFF; J gene: TRBJ2-1; V gene: TRBV4-1
CDR3 protein: CATLSGPYNEQFF; J gene: TRBJ2-1; V gene: TRBV3-1
CDR3 protein: CASSPNRGREDYGYTF; J gene: TRBJ1-2; V gene: TRBV11-3
CDR3 protein: CASSMGQFNSPLHF; J gene: TRBJ1-6; V gene: TRBV2
CDR3 protein: CASSEWGGDYGYTF; J gene: TRBJ1-2; V gene: TRBV25-1
CDR3 protein: CASSPQAGGKNIQYF; J gene: TRBJ2-4; V gene: TRBV2
CDR3 protein: CSATGLTSTDTQYF; J gene: TRBJ2-3; V gene: TRBV20-1